Presented here are 25 T cell receptor beta chains from one specimen sequenced in a study of T cell responses to AZD1222 COVID-19 vaccine. The protocol was immunoSEQ multiplex PCR, while the TCRdb copy is restricted to in-frame clones and leaves out a portion. The table has about 110,000 clones, just over 90% seen once; the top ten hold approximately 5.6%. The material sequenced was peripheral blood, taken 28 days after the second AZD1222 dose. These receptor sequences come from an adult who received the AZD1222 COVID-19 vaccine.

As DNA, the CDR3 is TGCAGTGCTAGTATGAGGGGGGGCCATACTGGCTACACCTTC. Protein product: CSASMRGGHTGYTF. V usage is TRBV20-1 and J usage is TRBJ1-2; the D gene is possibly TRBD1 (6 bases). Germline CDR1 and CDR2: DFQATT and SNEGSKA (reference sequence). This CDR3 spans 14 amino acids. Trimming left V 3 bases short and J 7 bases short, with 18 bases between.

The rearrangement uses TRBV5-4 and TRBJ2-5; D unclear. The V end lost 3 bases, the J end lost 2 bases, and 2 bases lay between the germline ends. Per germline, CDR1 SGHNT and CDR2 YYREEE (reference sequence). The CDR3 consists of 11 residues. The CDR3 loop reads CASSSQETQYF. The CDR3 region has the DNA TGTGCCAGCAGCTCACAAGAGACCCAGTACTTC. The variable domain in full, with the rest retrieved from reference TRBV5-4 and TRBJ2-5, is ETGVTQSPTHLIKTRGQQVTLRCSSQSGHNTVSWYQQALGQGPQFIFQYYREEENGRGNFPPRFSGLQFPNYSSELNVNALELDDSALYLCASSSQETQYFGPGTRLLVL.

The rearrangement uses TRBV28 and TRBJ2-5; D call uncertain. Germline loops: CDR1 MDHEN, CDR2 SYDVKM. The V end lost 2 bases, the J end lost 1 base, and 8 bases lay between the germline ends. The CDR3 extends over 14 amino acids. CDR3 sequence reads: CASSLIRFQETQYF. The CDR3 nucleotides read TGTGCCAGCAGTTTAATACGGTTCCAAGAGACCCAGTACTTC.

This clone was observed a handful of times. This chain joins TRBV6-5 and TRBJ1-2, with 7 positions matching TRBD1. With 2 bases clipped from V and 10 bases from J, the junction kept 7 bases outside the gene matches. From germline, CDR1 is MNHEY and CDR2 SVGAGI. The CDR3 is made up of 13 amino acids. The CDR3 region has the DNA TGTGCCAGCAGTTACGGAGGGGGCCACCTCTACACCTTC. Protein product: CASSYGGGHLYTF.

The chain carries TRBV6-5 and TRBJ1-5; 7 bases line up with TRBD1. Germline CDR1 MNHEY, CDR2 SVGAGI. The CDR3 consists of 15 residues. The V and J ends lost 6 bases and 1 base, in that order; junction bases with no gene match: 6. The CDR3 protein is CASRRDRASNQPQHF. As DNA, the CDR3 is TGTGCCAGCAGAAGGGACAGAGCAAGCAATCAGCCCCAGCATTTT.

The chain carries TRBV19 and TRBJ1-1; 7 bases match TRBD1. The CDR3 runs 16 residues. Germline CDR1 LNHDA, CDR2 SQIVND (reference sequence). V lost 5 bases, J lost 2 bases, and 11 bases stayed unmatched. The CDR3 here is CASSDRVVGRNTEAFF. The CDR3 nucleotides are TGTGCCAGTAGTGACAGGGTCGTGGGGCGAAACACTGAAGCTTTCTTT. The full variable domain, in which reference TRBV19 and TRBJ1-1 provide the parts outside the CDR3, is DGGITQSPKYLFRKEGQNVTLSCEQNLNHDAMYWYRQDPGQGLRLIYYSQIVNDFQKGDIAEGYSVSREKKESFPLTVTSAQKNPTAFYLCASSDRVVGRNTEAFFGQGTRLTVV.

This clone was counted between two and nine times. This chain connects TRBV5-6 to TRBJ1-2, with TRBD1 matching over 8 bases. Germline V gene lookup returns CDR1 SGHDT and CDR2 YYEEEE. The CDR3 is 16 amino acids. The junction had 15 bases not matched to a gene; V was cut back by 5 bases and J by 6 bases. In DNA form, the CDR3 reads TGTGCCAGCAGTCCCTGGGACAGGAACCTTTGGCATGGCTACACCTTC. This encodes CASSPWDRNLWHGYTF.

The rearrangement uses TRBV10-3 and TRBJ2-2; D remains unclear. The CDR3 length is 13 residues. In germline, CDR1 is ENHRY, CDR2 SYGVKD. Trimming removed 0 bases at V and 3 bases at J, with 2 bases between. CDR3 loop: CAISESDTGELFF. CDR3 DNA sequence: TGTGCCATCAGTGAGTCCGACACCGGGGAGCTGTTTTTT.

The rearrangement links TRBV27 to TRBJ2-1; 8 bases align to TRBD1. The CDR3 loop spans 15 amino acids. Trimming at V came to 3 bases and at J to 7 bases, leaving 8 bases not matched to a gene. Germline CDR1 and CDR2: MNHEY and SMNVEV (reference sequence). CDR3 protein: CASSLWAGGINEQFF. CDR3 bases: TGTGCCAGCAGTTTGTGGGCAGGGGGCATAAATGAGCAGTTCTTC.

The chain has TRBV7-9 and TRBJ2-5; D is perhaps TRBD2 (5 bases). The CDR3 runs to 15 residues. V lost 3 bases, J lost 5 bases, and 16 bases lay in between. CDR1 is SEHNR, CDR2 FQNEAQ, per germline (reference sequence). The DNA for the CDR3 is TGTGCCAGCAGCTTGTTAGCGACCAGCGAGGAGACCCAGTACTTC. Translated, it gives CASSLLATSEETQYF.

This clone was observed a single time. The J gene is TRBJ1-1, the V gene TRBV27; 7 bases are shared with TRBD1. The CDR3 contains 13 residues. The germline CDR1 and CDR2 sequences are MNHEY and SMNVEV (reference sequence). J lost 4 bases, V lost 2 bases, and 1 base had no gene match. The CDR3 sequence is CASSLTGVTEAFF. The CDR3 DNA reads as TGTGCCAGCAGTTTAACAGGGGTCACTGAAGCTTTCTTT.

V usage is TRBV4-1 and J usage is TRBJ2-7, with a possible D match to TRBD1 (6 bases). Trimming stripped 5 bases from V and 2 bases from J, with 13 bases between. This CDR3 is built from 14 residues. Germline CDR1 is MGHRA and CDR2 is YSYEKL. The CDR3 bases are TGCGCCAGCAGCAAGAGGGACACTACCTACGAGCAGTACTTC. Amino acid sequence: CASSKRDTTYEQYF.

This clone appeared a single time. V is TRBV27 and J is TRBJ2-3, with 11 positions matching TRBD2. The junction had 8 bases not matched to a gene; V was cut back by 0 bases and J by 0 bases. This CDR3 is built from 19 residues. The germline gives CDR1 MNHEY, CDR2 SMNVEV (reference sequence). Here the CDR3 DNA reads TGTGCCAGCAGTTTATCGGTGGGACTAGCGGACCTTAGCACAGATACGCAGTATTTT. Protein sequence: CASSLSVGLADLSTDTQYF.

The chain has TRBV27 and TRBJ1-2; D is unclear. This CDR3 region has 14 residues. The germline V gene encodes CDR1 MNHEY and CDR2 SMNVEV (reference sequence). V gave up 1 base and J gave up 1 base, with 7 bases separating them. The CDR3 DNA follows: TGTGCCAGCAGTTTATATCCTTATAACTATGGCTACACCTTC. This sequence encodes CASSLYPYNYGYTF.

The rearrangement links TRBV6-2 or TRBV6-3 to TRBJ2-3, with 8 bases that match TRBD2. This CDR3 has 14 amino acids. Per the germline V gene, CDR1 is MNHEY and CDR2 is SVGEGT. The ends lost 3 bases at V and 5 bases at J; junction bases unmatched: 4. The CDR3 DNA is TGTGCCAGCAGTTATGGGCGGGAGGTAGATACGCAGTATTTT. Protein product: CASSYGREVDTQYF.

In this sample, this clone turned up once. This chain links TRBV14 with TRBJ2-2; 7 nucleotides align to TRBD2. CDR3 length: 17 amino acids. Germline V CDR1 and CDR2: SGHDN, FVKESK. Germline trimming cut 0 bases from V and 5 bases from J; bases unmatched to any gene: 9. This CDR3 is CASSQDAGLEGTGELFF. CDR3 bases: TGTGCCAGCAGCCAAGATGCCGGACTAGAAGGGACCGGGGAGCTGTTTTTT.

This chain uses TRBV19 with TRBJ1-1, with D possibly being TRBD1 (5 bases). Per germline, CDR1 LNHDA and CDR2 SQIVND (reference sequence). Trimming removed 3 bases from V and 4 bases from J, with 6 bases in between. The CDR3 is 12 residues long. Here the CDR3 DNA reads TGTGCCAGTAGTATGGGGGGCACTGAAGCTTTCTTT. Translating it yields CASSMGGTEAFF.

The V call is TRBV5-4, the J call TRBJ1-2, with 7 bases lining up with TRBD1. The germline V gene has CDR1 SGHNT and CDR2 YYREEE (reference sequence). Losses at the gene ends were 5 bases for V and 8 bases for J; bases not matched to a gene: 9. The CDR3 contains 13 residues. CDR3 amino acids: CASRSRGRGGYTF. DNA for the CDR3: TGTGCCAGCAGATCCAGGGGGAGAGGAGGCTACACCTTC.

The chain has TRBV30 and TRBJ2-1; no clear D. The CDR3 runs to 10 residues. From germline, CDR1 is GTSNPN and CDR2 SVGIG (reference sequence). The V gene lost 1 base and the J gene lost 9 bases, with 4 bases spanning the gap. The CDR3 DNA sequence: TGTGCCTGGAGTGCTATTGAGCAGTTCTTC. Protein sequence: CAWSAIEQFF.

The chain employs TRBV6-5 and TRBJ1-1, with 7 bases fitting TRBD1. The V and J ends lost 10 bases and 0 bases, in that order; junction bases with no gene match: 8. Germline CDR1 MNHEY, CDR2 SVGAGI. The CDR3 is made up of 14 amino acids. Here the CDR3 reads CATNRGAMNTEAFF. CDR3 in DNA: TGTGCCACAAACAGGGGCGCGATGAACACTGAAGCTTTCTTT.

The chain is built from TRBV27 and TRBJ1-1, with TRBD1 as a possible D gene (6 bases). The CDR3 has 12 residues. Germline CDR1 reads MNHEY; CDR2 reads SMNVEV (reference sequence). Trimming cost V 3 bases and J 11 bases, with 13 bases left between them. In DNA form, the CDR3 reads TGTGCCAGCAGTTTTCCCGGGGGGGCTGCTTTCTTT. Its translation: CASSFPGGAAFF.

V and J are TRBV6-5 and TRBJ2-3; TRBD1 aligns across 7 bases. The V and J ends lost 5 bases and 1 base, in that order; junction bases with no gene match: 3. The CDR3 sequence is 14 residues long. The V gene's germline CDR1 is MNHEY and CDR2 SVGAGI. The CDR3 spells CASSNRGGTDTQYF. CDR3 in DNA: TGTGCCAGCAGTAACAGGGGAGGCACAGATACGCAGTATTTT.

V is TRBV6-2 or TRBV6-3 and J is TRBJ1-2; 7 positions agree with TRBD1. Unmatched junction bases numbered 0, after V lost 5 bases and J lost 6 bases. The CDR3 has 11 residues. Germline lookup yields CDR1 MNHEY and CDR2 SVGEGT. Here the CDR3 reads CASSQGDGYTF. In DNA, the CDR3 is TGTGCCAGCAGTCAGGGGGATGGCTACACCTTC.

Notes on this clone: Other DNA sequences in the same sample also yield this CDR3. V usage is TRBV27 and J usage is TRBJ1-5, with 10 bases matching TRBD1. J lost 2 bases, V lost 6 bases, and 7 bases had no gene match. The CDR3 loop spans 16 amino acids. CDR1 is MNHEY, CDR2 SMNVEV, per germline (reference sequence). This chain's CDR3 is CASSRQGAGGNQPQHF. The CDR3 DNA is TGTGCCAGCAGCAGACAGGGGGCGGGAGGCAATCAGCCCCAGCATTTT.

V is TRBV28 and J is TRBJ1-5; no definite D call. From germline, CDR1 is MDHEN and CDR2 SYDVKM. CDR3 length equals 18 residues. The V and J ends lost 2 bases and 4 bases respectively, with 21 bases between them. CDR3 residues: CASSLGDRASGWNQPQHF. In DNA, the CDR3 is TGTGCCAGCAGTTTAGGAGACCGGGCCTCCGGTTGGAATCAGCCCCAGCATTTT.